Shown below are 23 T cell receptor beta chains from a single sample sequenced in a study of T cells after posttransplantation cyclophosphamide. The data were produced by immunoSEQ multiplex PCR, yet TCRdb's version contains in-frame clones alone and is incomplete. This sample has more than 30,000 clones, with about 90% found just once. Cells defined as naive were viable CD3+CD4+ or CD3+CD8+ and CCR7+CD45RA+CD45RO-CD95-CD27+CD28+. Sequenced: naive CD4+ T cells sorted from PBMCs. The receptors come from a woman in her sixties in good health, CMV-negative, and a related stem cell transplant donor.

The CDR3 is CASSSTVVGNTIYF. The DNA of the CDR3 is TGCGCCAGCAGTTCTACCGTGGTCGGAAACACCATATATTTT. The chain has TRBV10-2 and TRBJ1-3; D not resolved. Trimming took off 5 bases at V and 4 bases at J, with 12 bases between the two ends. The CDR3 is made up of 14 amino acids. CDR1 WSHSY and CDR2 SAAADI come from the germline V gene.

The chain couples TRBV19 to TRBJ1-5; 8 bases line up with TRBD1. The CDR3 sequence is 14 residues long. The V and J ends lost 6 bases and 3 bases, in that order; junction bases with no gene match: 4. In germline, CDR1 is LNHDA, CDR2 SQIVND (reference sequence). The CDR3 DNA reads as TGTGCCAGTAGAAAGACAGGGGACAATCAGCCCCAGCATTTT. It is translated as CASRKTGDNQPQHF.

The chain joins TRBV9 to TRBJ1-6; TRBD1 agrees at 7 bases. V lost 3 bases, J lost 5 bases, and 2 bases stayed unmatched. The CDR3 is 14 amino acids. Germline CDR1 reads SGDLS; CDR2 reads YYNGEE. The CDR3 DNA reads TGTGCCAGCAGCGCACAGGGGCATAATTCACCCCTCCACTTT. Its protein product is CASSAQGHNSPLHF. Drawing the rest from reference TRBV9 and TRBJ1-6, the complete variable domain is DSGVTQTPKHLITATGQRVTLRCSPRSGDLSVYWYQQSLDQGLQFLIQYYNGEERAKGNILERFSAQQFPDLHSELNLSSLELGDSALYFCASSAQGHNSPLHFGNGTRLTVT.

Only one count was recorded for this clone. The chain recombines TRBV7-2 with TRBJ1-1, with 10 nucleotides matching TRBD1. V trimming: 4 bases; J trimming: 1 base; junction bases outside the gene matches: 3. Germline CDR1 SGHTA, CDR2 FQGNSA. The CDR3 is 15 residues long. The CDR3 DNA is TGTGCCAGCAGCTGGACAGGGGGATCGAACACTGAAGCTTTCTTT. Protein sequence: CASSWTGGSNTEAFF.

The CDR3 loop reads CASSYSGGAYNEQFF. CDR3 DNA: TGTGCCAGCAGCTATAGCGGGGGGGCCTACAATGAGCAGTTCTTC. The J gene is TRBJ2-1, the V gene TRBV7-2, with 11 positions matching TRBD2. In germline, CDR1 is SGHTA, CDR2 FQGNSA. This CDR3 spans 15 amino acids. V was clipped by 4 bases and J by 2 bases; unmatched bases: 1. Looking up the rest from reference TRBV7-2 and TRBJ2-1 gives the full variable domain: GAGVSQSPSNKVTEKGKDVELRCDPISGHTALYWYRQSLGQGLEFLIYFQGNSAPDKSGLPSDRFSAERTGGSVSTLTIQRTQQEDSAVYLCASSYSGGAYNEQFFGPGTRLTVL.

V gene TRBV7-3 combines with J gene TRBJ1-6; weak D call: TRBD1 (6 bases). The CDR3 has 15 amino acids. With 6 bases removed from V and 7 bases from J, the gap between germline ends came to 16 bases. Germline lookup yields CDR1 SGHTA and CDR2 FQGTGA. CDR3 protein: CASSATGSPNSPLHF. The CDR3, as DNA: TGTGCCAGCAGTGCTACAGGGTCTCCAAATTCACCCCTCCACTTT.

In this sample, this clone turned up a few times. The rearrangement links TRBV6-1 to TRBJ1-6; 10 nucleotides align to TRBD1. The CDR3 runs to 13 residues. The germline gives CDR1 MNHNS, CDR2 SASEGT. Trimming at V came to 7 bases and at J to 9 bases, leaving 3 bases not matched to a gene. CDR3 nucleotides: TGTGCCAGCATGGGGGACAGGGGTTCACCCCTCCACTTT. It is translated as CASMGDRGSPLHF.

The CDR3 DNA reads TGTGCCAGCAGTCTCTATCGCGACAGGTCGAACACTGAAGCTTTCTTT. Encoded protein: CASSLYRDRSNTEAFF. The rearrangement links TRBV27 to TRBJ1-1; a weak D match, TRBD1 (6 bases). CDR1 is MNHEY and CDR2 is SMNVEV in the germline V gene (reference sequence). The length of the CDR3 is 16 residues. Trimming took 5 bases from V and 1 from J, leaving 17 bases between them.

The rearrangement uses TRBV28 and TRBJ2-6; D is uncertain. Germline V gene sequence: CDR1 MDHEN, CDR2 SYDVKM. Trimming cost V 5 bases and J 0 bases, with 11 bases left between them. The CDR3 is made up of 16 amino acids. The CDR3 DNA follows: TGTGCCAGCAGTCTCCACAGCAGCTCTGGGGCCAACGTCCTGACTTTC. It translates to CASSLHSSSGANVLTF.

This clone was observed once. The chain combines TRBV6-1 with TRBJ2-7; D may be TRBD1 (5 bases). The V end lost 9 bases, the J end lost 0 bases, and 12 bases lay between the germline ends. The CDR3 contains 13 residues. Looked up from germline, CDR1 is MNHNS and CDR2 is SASEGT. The DNA of the CDR3 is TGTGCCAGTCAGGGTGGAAGCTCCTACGAGCAGTACTTC. Amino acid sequence: CASQGGSSYEQYF.

The chain carries TRBV28 and TRBJ1-1; D call uncertain. CDR1 and CDR2 from the germline V gene are MDHEN and SYDVKM. The CDR3 contains 13 residues. Trimming shortened V by 6 bases and J by 2 bases, and 10 bases separated the two germline ends. The CDR3 sequence is CASRPNTNTEAFF. CDR3 DNA sequence: TGTGCCAGCAGGCCAAACACCAACACTGAAGCTTTCTTT.

The V and J genes are TRBV6-1 and TRBJ1-5; D gene uncertain. Germline CDR1 and CDR2: MNHNS and SASEGT. This CDR3 spans 11 amino acids. The V and J ends lost 6 bases and 4 bases respectively, with 4 bases between them. The CDR3 bases are TGTGCCAGCAGGACAAATCAGCCCCAGCATTTT. It encodes CASRTNQPQHF.

V gene TRBV4-3 combines with J gene TRBJ2-7; 7 nucleotides agree with TRBD1. The CDR3 spans 15 residues. V was clipped by 1 base and J by 3 bases; unmatched bases: 6. From germline, CDR1 is LGHNA and CDR2 YSLEER. CDR3 amino acids: CASSQGGQLFYEQYF. CDR3 sequence (DNA): TGCGCCAGCAGCCAAGGGGGACAGCTCTTCTACGAGCAGTACTTC.

Only one count was recorded for this clone. The genes are TRBV10-3 and TRBJ2-7; D possibly corresponds to TRBD2 (5 bases). V was clipped by 5 bases and J by 9 bases, with 20 bases between them. This CDR3 contains 14 residues. The germline V gene has CDR1 ENHRY and CDR2 SYGVKD. The CDR3 sequence: CAISSPRTPEVQYF. The CDR3 bases are TGTGCCATCAGTTCTCCCCGGACCCCGGAGGTGCAGTACTTC.

The rearrangement links TRBV6-1 to TRBJ1-5; D gene ambiguous. The CDR3 length is 15 residues. Germline V CDR1 and CDR2: MNHNS, SASEGT. Between the trimmed V and J ends, which lost 4 bases and 1 base, there was a span of 11 bases. For the CDR3, the DNA is TGTGCCAGCAGTGGCGGGGTAGTGAGCAATCAGCCCCAGCATTTT. Its translation is CASSGGVVSNQPQHF.

The chain carries TRBV5-1 and TRBJ2-7; TRBD2 matches 8 bases. The CDR3 contains 15 residues. Germline CDR1 is SGHRS and CDR2 is YFSETQ. The V segment lost 4 bases and the J segment 5 bases; nucleotides outside the gene matches: 11. The CDR3 protein is CASSGVRAGVDEQYF. In DNA, the CDR3 is TGCGCCAGCAGCGGCGTTAGAGCGGGAGTAGACGAGCAGTACTTC.

In the case of this clone: Mismatch with germline at one junction end may stem from a read error. The genes are TRBV30 and TRBJ2-5; possibly TRBD1 for D (6 bases). Germline CDR1 is GTSNPN and CDR2 is SVGIG (reference sequence). The CDR3 runs to 13 residues. CDR3 DNA sequence: TGTGCCTGGAGCCCAGGGGTGAAAGAGATCCAGTACTTC. Its translation is CAWSPGVKEIQYF.

The chain combines TRBV10-1 with TRBJ2-1; D perhaps matches TRBD1 (5 bases). The germline CDR1 and CDR2 sequences are WNHNN and SYGVQD (reference sequence). Trimming left V 4 bases short and J 9 bases short, with 13 bases between. This CDR3 is built from 13 residues. This CDR3 is CASSAQGIGEQFF. The CDR3 region has the DNA TGCGCCAGCAGTGCCCAGGGTATTGGTGAGCAGTTCTTC.

This clone showed up just once. V usage is TRBV18 and J usage is TRBJ1-1; D is ambiguous. This CDR3 region has 14 residues. Trimming took 0 bases from V and 6 from J, leaving 11 bases between them. The germline gives CDR1 KGHSH, CDR2 LQKENI. The CDR3 region is CASSPPGRGPEAFF. In DNA form, the CDR3 reads TGTGCCAGCTCACCACCCGGGAGAGGGCCTGAAGCTTTCTTT.

A few counts support this clone. The rearrangement links TRBV5-1 to TRBJ1-4; D ambiguous. Deletions cut 2 bases from V and 4 bases from J, with 9 bases between. This CDR3 has 14 residues. Germline V CDR1 and CDR2: SGHRS, YFSETQ. The CDR3 sequence: CASSLGGNNEKLFF. The CDR3 coding sequence is TGCGCCAGCAGCTTAGGAGGGAATAATGAAAAACTGTTTTTT. Full variable domain (outside the CDR3, taken from reference TRBV5-1 and TRBJ1-4): KAGVTQTPRYLIKTRGQQVTLSCSPISGHRSVSWYQQTPGQGLQFLFEYFSETQRNKGNFPGRFSGRQFSNSRSEMNVSTLELGDSALYLCASSLGGNNEKLFFGSGTQLSVL.

V gene TRBV7-2 combines with J gene TRBJ1-6; 7 bases are a match to TRBD1. The CDR3 is 15 residues long. The germline gives CDR1 SGHTA, CDR2 FQGNSA. Trimming removed 1 base from V and 7 bases from J; junction bases left unmatched: 4. CDR3 amino acids: CASSLEAGGNSPLHF. Written as DNA, the CDR3 is TGTGCCAGCAGCTTAGAGGCAGGGGGAAATTCACCCCTCCACTTT.

The chain is built from TRBV10-3 and TRBJ2-7, with 9 bases matching TRBD2. Germline loops: CDR1 ENHRY, CDR2 SYGVKD. This CDR3 is 15 amino acids long. Trimming at V came to 4 bases and at J to 4 bases, leaving 8 bases not matched to a gene. CDR3 loop: CAISAKVRGGYEQYF. As DNA, the CDR3 is TGTGCCATCAGTGCCAAGGTGCGGGGGGGATACGAGCAGTACTTC.

V and J are TRBV7-9 and TRBJ2-3; TRBD2 aligns across 12 bases. This CDR3 has 15 residues. Unmatched junction bases numbered 6, after V lost 0 bases and J lost 11 bases. In germline, CDR1 is SEHNR, CDR2 FQNEAQ (reference sequence). CDR3 protein: CASSLAGLAGRVQYF. Written as DNA, the CDR3 is TGTGCCAGCAGCTTAGCAGGACTAGCGGGAAGGGTGCAGTATTTT.